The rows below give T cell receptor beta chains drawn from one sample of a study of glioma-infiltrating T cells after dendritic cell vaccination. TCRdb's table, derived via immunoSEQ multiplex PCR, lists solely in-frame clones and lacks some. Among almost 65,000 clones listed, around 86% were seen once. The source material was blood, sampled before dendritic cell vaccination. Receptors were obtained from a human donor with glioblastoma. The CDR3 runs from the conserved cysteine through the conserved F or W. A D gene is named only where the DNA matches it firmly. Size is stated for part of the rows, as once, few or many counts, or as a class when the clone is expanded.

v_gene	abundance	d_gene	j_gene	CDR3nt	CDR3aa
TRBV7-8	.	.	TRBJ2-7	TGTGCCAGCAGCTTAGAGGGGTTGAGATACGAGCAGTACTTC	CASSLEGLRYEQYF
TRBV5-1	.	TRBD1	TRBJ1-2	TGCGCCAGCAGCCGGGACAGCTATGGCTACACCTTC	CASSRDSYGYTF
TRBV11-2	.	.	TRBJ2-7	TGTGCCAGCAGCTTATCATTAGGGGCACCCTACGAGCAGTACTTC	CASSLSLGAPYEQYF
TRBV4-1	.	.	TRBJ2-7	TGCGCCAGCAGCCAAGAAAACTTCCAACCCTACGAGCAGTACTTC	CASSQENFQPYEQYF
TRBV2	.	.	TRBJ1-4	TGTGCCAGCTCTGAAGACAGCGGAATTAATGAAAAACTGTTTTTT	CASSEDSGINEKLFF
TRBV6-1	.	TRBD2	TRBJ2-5	TGTGCCAGCAGTGAACGAGGACTAGCGGGGGTCCGAGGGGCCCAGTACTTC	CASSERGLAGVRGAQYF
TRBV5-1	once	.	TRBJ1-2	TGCGCCAGCAGCTTAGGAGGGGACTATGGCTACACCTTC	CASSLGGDYGYTF
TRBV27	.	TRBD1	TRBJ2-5	TGTGCCAGCAGTCCGGACAGGGAAAGGGAGACCCAGTACTTC	CASSPDRERETQYF
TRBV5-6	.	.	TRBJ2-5	TGTGCCAGCAGCTTGGCAGACAGGCAAGAGACCCAGTACTTC	CASSLADRQETQYF
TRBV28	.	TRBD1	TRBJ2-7	TGTGCCAGCAGGTACAGGGGTTTGAACTCCTACGAGCAGTACTTC	CASRYRGLNSYEQYF
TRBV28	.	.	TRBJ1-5	TGTGCCAGCAGTTTGAAAGAGCTAAATCAGCCCCAGCATTTT	CASSLKELNQPQHF
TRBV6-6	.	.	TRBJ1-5	TGTGCCAGCAGCCGACAGGATGGAATTCAGCCCCAGCATTTT	CASSRQDGIQPQHF
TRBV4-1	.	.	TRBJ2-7	TGCGCCAGCAGCCAGACTGAGACAGGTTCCTACGAGCAGTACTTC	CASSQTETGSYEQYF
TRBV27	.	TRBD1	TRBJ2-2	TGTGCCAGCAGTTTAAGGGGGCGGAACACCGGGGAGCTGTTTTTT	CASSLRGRNTGELFF
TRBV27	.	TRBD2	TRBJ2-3	TGTGCCAGCAGTCTAGCGACTAGCGCAGGGGATACGCAGTATTTT	CASSLATSAGDTQYF
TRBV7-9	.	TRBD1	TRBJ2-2	TGTGCCAGCAGCCCGCCCGGGACAGGGGATCAACTGTTTTTT	CASSPPGTGDQLFF
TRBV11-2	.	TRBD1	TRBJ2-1	TGTGCCAGCAGCAGCACCCGGGACAGGGGGCAAAGGATCTTC	CASSSTRDRGQRIF
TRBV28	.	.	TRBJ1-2	TGTGCCAGCAGCAAAACAGCTAACTATGGCTACACCTTC	CASSKTANYGYTF
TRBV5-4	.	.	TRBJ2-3	TGTGCCAGCAGCTTGCGAGGCAGGGGAACAGATACGCAGTATTTT	CASSLRGRGTDTQYF
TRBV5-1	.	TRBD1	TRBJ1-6	TGCGCCAGCAAATTGGGCAGGGGGTATTCACCTCTCCACTTT	CASKLGRGYSPLHF
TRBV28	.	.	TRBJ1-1	TGTGCCAGCAGTTTCGCGGGGTTGACTGAAGCTTTCTTT	CASSFAGLTEAFF
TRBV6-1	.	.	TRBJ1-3	TGTGCCAGCAAGACCGGGGCTGGAAACACCATATATTTT	CASKTGAGNTIYF
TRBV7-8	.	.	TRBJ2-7	TGTGCCAGCAGCTTAAGCCCCCGGACATCTTCCTACGAGCAGTACTTC	CASSLSPRTSSYEQYF